This T cell receptor beta chain was identified during a study of blood T cell repertoires in COVID-19. On the study more broadly: The United States, Italy and Spain were the sources of the acute and convalescent COVID-19 samples.

Original methodology: Reference gene primer amplification yielded estimated nucleated cell counts. The assay was immunoSEQ multiplex PCR, and TCRdb's table has in-frame clones only and misses some. Clone size and the V and J calls come from that table; the DNA yielded D and trimming. In the table there are around 150,000 clones, roughly 80% of which are singletons. Deletions cut 0 bases from V and 0 bases from J, with 9 bases between. CDR1 and CDR2 (germline): SGHKS, YYEKEE (reference sequence). The CDR3 totals 15 residues. Participant reports of clinical history set cohort assignment. Symptom resolution, clearance, or two negative PCRs marked the recovered donors of Cohort 3.

The sequence was obtained from a woman aged 40 to 55 who had recovered from COVID-19. Sequenced input: PBMCs or T cells enriched from blood (not recorded which). The chain has TRBV5-5 and TRBJ1-1, with D possibly being TRBD1 (5 bases). The DNA for the CDR3 is TGTGCCAGCAGCTTGGTGGCGACAGTGAACACTGAAGCTTTCTTT. Translated, it gives CASSLVATVNTEAFF.